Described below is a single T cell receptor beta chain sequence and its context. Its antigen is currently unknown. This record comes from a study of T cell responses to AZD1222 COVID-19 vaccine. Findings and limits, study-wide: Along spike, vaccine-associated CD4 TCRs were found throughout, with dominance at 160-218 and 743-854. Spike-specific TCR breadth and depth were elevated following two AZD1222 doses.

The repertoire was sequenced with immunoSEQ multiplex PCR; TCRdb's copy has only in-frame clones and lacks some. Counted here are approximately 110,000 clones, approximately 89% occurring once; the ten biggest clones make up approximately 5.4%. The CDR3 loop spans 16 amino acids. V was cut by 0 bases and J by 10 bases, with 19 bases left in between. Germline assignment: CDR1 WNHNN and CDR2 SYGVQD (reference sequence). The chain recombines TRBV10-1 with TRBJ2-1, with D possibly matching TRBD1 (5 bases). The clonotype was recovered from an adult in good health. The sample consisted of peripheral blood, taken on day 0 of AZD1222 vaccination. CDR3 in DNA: TGCGCCAGCAGTGAGTCGTGGCCATTTGGACATGGCGAGCAGTTCTTC. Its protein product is CASSESWPFGHGEQFF.